One and the same sample provided the 15 T cell receptor beta chains below, sequenced in a study of blood T cell repertoires in COVID-19. Here immunoSEQ multiplex PCR was the method, and the copy in TCRdb shows in-frame clones only, minus some. The top ten hold approximately 2.9% of the sample, which has 400,000 or so clones, 85% to 90% seen once. Sequenced: peripheral blood. These receptors were taken from a human donor in a cohort sampled during active COVID-19.

The chain links TRBV14 to TRBJ1-1; a possible D gene is TRBD1 (5 bases). Trimming removed 3 bases from V and 10 bases from J, with 18 bases in between. The CDR3 is 14 amino acids. CDR1 and CDR2 (germline): SGHDN, FVKESK. CDR3 coding DNA: TGTGCCAGCAGCCACCGATTCTGGGGGGATGGAGCTTTCTTT. Translating gives CASSHRFWGDGAFF.

The rearrangement uses TRBV27 and TRBJ2-1; possibly TRBD2 for D (6 bases). From germline, CDR1 is MNHEY and CDR2 SMNVEV (reference sequence). Trimming shortened V by 0 bases and J by 4 bases, and 13 bases separated the two germline ends. There are 16 residues in the CDR3. CDR3 DNA sequence: TGTGCCAGCAGTTTATCAACGGGAGTGGCGTACAATGAGCAGTTCTTC. This encodes CASSLSTGVAYNEQFF.

The chain joins TRBV6-4 to TRBJ1-1; 9 bases map to TRBD1. After removal of 6 bases from V and 5 bases from J, the junction contained 7 bases not matched to a gene. This CDR3 contains 14 residues. Germline V gene lookup returns CDR1 MRHNA and CDR2 SNTAGT. The CDR3 region is CASRRDREGTEAFF. CDR3 DNA: TGTGCCAGCAGGAGGGACAGGGAGGGGACTGAAGCTTTCTTT.

In this sample, this clone turned up a few times. This sequence joins TRBV3-1 (or the pseudogene TRBV3-2) and TRBJ2-2; D not resolved. V lost 0 bases and J 7 bases, leaving 15 bases between the germline ends. CDR3 size: 16 residues. Per germline, CDR1 LGHDT and CDR2 YNNKEL (reference sequence). CDR3 residues: CASSQDRVSVGGELFF. The CDR3 DNA reads TGTGCCAGCAGCCAAGATCGGGTCTCGGTCGGCGGGGAGCTGTTTTTT.

The chain is built from TRBV7-9 and TRBJ2-1; 14 bases agree with TRBD2. This CDR3 is 15 amino acids long. Germline V gene lookup returns CDR1 SEHNR and CDR2 FQNEAQ (reference sequence). The V gene end was trimmed by 3 bases and the J gene end by 9 bases; junction bases not matched to a gene: 4. The CDR3 sequence is CASSLTSGGVSEQFF. As DNA, the CDR3 is TGTGCCAGCAGCTTGACTAGCGGGGGGGTTAGTGAGCAGTTCTTC.

V is TRBV3-1 (or the pseudogene TRBV3-2) and J is TRBJ2-2; TRBD1 aligns across 10 bases. Germline loops: CDR1 LGHDT, CDR2 YNNKEL (reference sequence). With V trimmed by 5 bases and J by 7 bases, 7 bases remained unmatched. The CDR3 has 15 amino acids. The CDR3 protein is CASSFDRGLYGELFF. The DNA of the CDR3 is TGTGCCAGCAGCTTCGACAGGGGGCTGTACGGGGAGCTGTTTTTT.

J is TRBJ2-5 and V is TRBV5-1; 8 bases match TRBD1. Per the germline V gene, CDR1 is SGHRS and CDR2 is YFSETQ. After removal of 0 bases from V and 1 base from J, the junction contained 2 bases not matched to a gene. The CDR3 consists of 15 residues. This chain's CDR3 is CASSLGDRSQETQYF. The CDR3 DNA sequence: TGCGCCAGCAGCTTGGGGGACAGGAGCCAAGAGACCCAGTACTTC.

This clone was counted a single time. The rearrangement joins TRBV5-1 to TRBJ2-7; the match to TRBD2 covers 8 bases. The J segment lost 3 bases and the V segment lost 4 bases, leaving 9 bases of the junction unmatched. CDR3 length equals 15 residues. Germline assignment: CDR1 SGHRS and CDR2 YFSETQ. The CDR3 DNA is TGCGCCAGCAGCAAGACTAGCGACCTAAACTACGAGCAGTACTTC. This sequence encodes CASSKTSDLNYEQYF.

The chain combines TRBV10-2 with TRBJ2-7; D perhaps matches TRBD2 (5 bases). V was pared by 10 bases and J by 2 bases, with 18 bases between. The CDR3 has 14 amino acids. CDR1 and CDR2 from the germline V gene are WSHSY and SAAADI. The CDR3 here is CATSPPRETYEQYF. CDR3 DNA sequence: TGCGCCACTTCCCCCCCCCGGGAAACCTACGAGCAGTACTTC.

V is TRBV11-2 and J is TRBJ2-2; D unresolved. The CDR3 sequence is 12 residues long. The V end lost 5 bases, the J end lost 7 bases, and 8 bases lay between the germline ends. Germline CDR1 and CDR2: SGHAT and FQNNGV. The CDR3 sequence is CASSLPVGELFF. The DNA for the CDR3 is TGTGCCAGCAGCCTTCCAGTCGGGGAGCTGTTTTTT.

The chain couples TRBV11-2 to TRBJ2-7, with 12 bases aligning to TRBD1. The CDR3 sequence is 17 residues long. J lost 5 bases, V lost 5 bases, and 13 bases had no gene match. Per the germline V gene, CDR1 is SGHAT and CDR2 is FQNNGV. Written as DNA, the CDR3 is TGTGCCAGCAGCCTGAGGCGGGGACAGGGGGCCGTCAACGAGCAGTACTTC. Translation gives CASSLRRGQGAVNEQYF.

A few counts support this clone. The V gene is TRBV7-9, the J gene TRBJ1-5; the D is unclear. The CDR3 is 14 residues long. V lost 1 base to trimming and J lost 3 bases, with 7 bases between them. Germline V lookup: CDR1 SEHNR, CDR2 FQNEAQ (reference sequence). This chain's CDR3 is CASSLGQANQPQHF. The CDR3, as DNA: TGTGCCAGCAGCTTAGGCCAGGCCAATCAGCCCCAGCATTTT.

CDR3 amino acids: CASSLRSLRQPQHF. Written as DNA, the CDR3 is TGTGCCAGCAGCTTACGGTCTCTTCGGCAGCCCCAGCATTTT. The J gene is TRBJ1-5, the V gene TRBV7-8, with D uncertain. The CDR3 loop spans 14 amino acids. Germline lookup yields CDR1 SGHVS and CDR2 FQNEAQ. V lost 2 bases and J lost 7, with 12 bases in between. Based on the CDR3 plus reference TRBV7-8 and TRBJ1-5, the full variable domain is GAGVSQSPRYKVAKRGQDVALRCDPISGHVSLFWYQQALGQGPEFLTYFQNEAQLDKSGLPSDRFFAERPEGSVSTLKIQRTQQEDSAVYLCASSLRSLRQPQHFGDGTRLSIL.

This chain uses TRBV2 with TRBJ2-7, with a weak D call TRBD1 (5 bases). Germline V gene lookup returns CDR1 SNHLY and CDR2 FYNNEI. The CDR3 is made up of 14 amino acids. V dropped 3 bases and J dropped 2 bases, with 11 bases sitting between them. The CDR3 DNA is TGTGCCAGCAGTGACCGCAGGGTCCCCTACGAGCAGTACTTC. Protein sequence: CASSDRRVPYEQYF.

The chain joins TRBV6-5 to TRBJ2-5, with D possibly TRBD1 on 6 matching bases. The V and J ends lost 4 bases and 2 bases respectively, with 14 bases between them. The CDR3 consists of 15 residues. Germline V gene data show CDR1 as MNHEY and CDR2 as SVGAGI. The CDR3: CASSSGAGAQETQYF. CDR3 in DNA: TGTGCCAGCAGTTCAGGGGCGGGCGCTCAAGAGACCCAGTACTTC.